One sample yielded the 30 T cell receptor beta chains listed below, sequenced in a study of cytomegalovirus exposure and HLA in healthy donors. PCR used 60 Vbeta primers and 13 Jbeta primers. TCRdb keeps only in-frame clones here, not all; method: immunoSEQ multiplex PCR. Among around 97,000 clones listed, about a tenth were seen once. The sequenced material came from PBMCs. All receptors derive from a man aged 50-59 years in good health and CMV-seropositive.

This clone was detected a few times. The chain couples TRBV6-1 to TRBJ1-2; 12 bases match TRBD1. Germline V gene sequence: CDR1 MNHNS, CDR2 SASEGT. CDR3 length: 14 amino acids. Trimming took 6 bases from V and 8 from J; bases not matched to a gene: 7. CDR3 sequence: CASRAGTGGLGYTF. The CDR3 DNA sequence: TGTGCCAGCAGGGCCGGGACAGGGGGCTTAGGCTACACCTTC.

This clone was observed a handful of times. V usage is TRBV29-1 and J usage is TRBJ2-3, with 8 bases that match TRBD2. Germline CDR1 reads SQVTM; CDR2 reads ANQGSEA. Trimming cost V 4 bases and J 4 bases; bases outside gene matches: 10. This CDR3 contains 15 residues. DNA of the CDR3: TGCAGCGTTGCCTTGCCGGGAGGGGGTCCAGATACGCAGTATTTT. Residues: CSVALPGGGPDTQYF.

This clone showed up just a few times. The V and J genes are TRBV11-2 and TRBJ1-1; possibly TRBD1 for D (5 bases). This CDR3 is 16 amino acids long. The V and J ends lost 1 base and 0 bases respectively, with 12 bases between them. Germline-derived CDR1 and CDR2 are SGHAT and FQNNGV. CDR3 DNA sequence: TGTGCCAGCAGCTTAGTCGGGGGGGGTCTGAACACTGAAGCTTTCTTT. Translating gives CASSLVGGGLNTEAFF.

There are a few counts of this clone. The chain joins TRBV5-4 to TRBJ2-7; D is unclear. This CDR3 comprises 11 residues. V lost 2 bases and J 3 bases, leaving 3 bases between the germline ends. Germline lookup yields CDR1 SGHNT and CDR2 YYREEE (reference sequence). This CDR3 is CASSFLYEQYF. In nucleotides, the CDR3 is TGTGCCAGCAGCTTCCTCTACGAGCAGTACTTC.

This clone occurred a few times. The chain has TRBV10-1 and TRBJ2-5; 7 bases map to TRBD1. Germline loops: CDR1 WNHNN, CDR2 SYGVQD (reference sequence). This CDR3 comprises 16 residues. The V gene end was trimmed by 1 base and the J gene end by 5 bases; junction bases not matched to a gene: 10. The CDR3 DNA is TGCGCCAGCAGTGAGTTGAGGACAGGAGATAGGGAGACCCAGTACTTC. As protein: CASSELRTGDRETQYF.

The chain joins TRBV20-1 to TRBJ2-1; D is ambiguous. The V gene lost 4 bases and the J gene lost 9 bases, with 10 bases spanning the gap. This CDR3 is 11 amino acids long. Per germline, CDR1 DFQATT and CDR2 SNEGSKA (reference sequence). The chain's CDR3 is CSATQLAEQFF. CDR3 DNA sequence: TGCAGTGCTACCCAGTTGGCTGAGCAGTTCTTC.

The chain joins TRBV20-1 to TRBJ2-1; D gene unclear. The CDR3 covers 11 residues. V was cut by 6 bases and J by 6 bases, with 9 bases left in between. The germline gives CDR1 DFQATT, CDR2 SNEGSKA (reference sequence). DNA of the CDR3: TGCAGTGCCTGGGCCTTCAATGAGCAGTTCTTC. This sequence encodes CSAWAFNEQFF.

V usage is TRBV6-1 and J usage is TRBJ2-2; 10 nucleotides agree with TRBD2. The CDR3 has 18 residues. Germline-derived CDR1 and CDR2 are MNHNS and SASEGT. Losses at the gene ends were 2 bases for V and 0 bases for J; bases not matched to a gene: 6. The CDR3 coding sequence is TGTGCCAGCAGTGAATCTCTAGCGGGAGTTACGAACACCGGGGAGCTGTTTTTT. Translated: CASSESLAGVTNTGELFF.

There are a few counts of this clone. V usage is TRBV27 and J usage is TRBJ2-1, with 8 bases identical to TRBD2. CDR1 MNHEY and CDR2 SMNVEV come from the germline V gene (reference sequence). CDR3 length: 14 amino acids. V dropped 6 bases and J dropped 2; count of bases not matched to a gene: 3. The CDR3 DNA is TGTGCCAGCAGAGCGGGAGAAGCCTACAATGAGCAGTTCTTC. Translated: CASRAGEAYNEQFF.

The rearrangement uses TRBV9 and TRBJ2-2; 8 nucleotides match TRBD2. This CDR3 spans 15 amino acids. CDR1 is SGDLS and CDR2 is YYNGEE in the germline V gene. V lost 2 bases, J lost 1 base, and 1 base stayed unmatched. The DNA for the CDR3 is TGTGCCAGCAGCGTGAGCGGGGGGAACACCGGGGAGCTGTTTTTT. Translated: CASSVSGGNTGELFF. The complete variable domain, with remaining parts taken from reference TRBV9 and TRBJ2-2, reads DSGVTQTPKHLITATGQRVTLRCSPRSGDLSVYWYQQSLDQGLQFLIQYYNGEERAKGNILERFSAQQFPDLHSELNLSSLELGDSALYFCASSVSGGNTGELFFGEGSRLTVL.

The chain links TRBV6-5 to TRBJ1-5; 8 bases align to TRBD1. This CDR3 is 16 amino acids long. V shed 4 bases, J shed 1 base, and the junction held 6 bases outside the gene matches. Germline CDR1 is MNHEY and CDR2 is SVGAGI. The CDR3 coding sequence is TGTGCCAGCAGTTCCGGAACAGGGGGAAGCAATCAGCCCCAGCATTTT. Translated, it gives CASSSGTGGSNQPQHF.

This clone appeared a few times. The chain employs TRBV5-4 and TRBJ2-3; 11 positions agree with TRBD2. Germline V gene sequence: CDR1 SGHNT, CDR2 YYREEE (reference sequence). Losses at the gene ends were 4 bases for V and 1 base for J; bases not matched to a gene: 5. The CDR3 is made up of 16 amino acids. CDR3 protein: CASSEPGLAGTDTQYF. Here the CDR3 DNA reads TGTGCCAGCAGCGAGCCGGGACTAGCGGGCACAGATACGCAGTATTTT.

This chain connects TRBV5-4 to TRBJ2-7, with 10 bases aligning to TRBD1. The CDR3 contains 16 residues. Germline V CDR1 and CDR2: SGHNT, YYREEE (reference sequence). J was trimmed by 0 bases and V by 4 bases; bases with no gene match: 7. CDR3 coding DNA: TGTGCCAGCAGCCCGGCCGGGACAGGGGCCTCCTACGAGCAGTACTTC. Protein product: CASSPAGTGASYEQYF.

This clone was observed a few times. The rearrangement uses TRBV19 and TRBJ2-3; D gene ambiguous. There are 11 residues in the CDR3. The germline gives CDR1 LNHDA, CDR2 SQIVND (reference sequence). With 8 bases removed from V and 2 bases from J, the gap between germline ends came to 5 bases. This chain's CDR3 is CASGLTDTQYF. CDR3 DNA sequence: TGTGCCAGTGGGCTCACAGATACGCAGTATTTT.

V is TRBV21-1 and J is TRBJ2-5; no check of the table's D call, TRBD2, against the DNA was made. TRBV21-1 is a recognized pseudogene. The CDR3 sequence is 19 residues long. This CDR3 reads CASTLVFVRPGKIQETQYF. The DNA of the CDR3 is TGTGCCAGCACTCTAGTTTTCGTCCGACCGGGGAAAATTCAAGAGACCCAGTACTTC.

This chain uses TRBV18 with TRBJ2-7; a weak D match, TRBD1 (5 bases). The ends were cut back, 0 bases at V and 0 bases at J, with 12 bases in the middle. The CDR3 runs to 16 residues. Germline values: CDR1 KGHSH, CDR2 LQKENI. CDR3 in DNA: TGTGCCAGCTCACCACCAGGGGCGAGGAGCTCCTACGAGCAGTACTTC. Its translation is CASSPPGARSSYEQYF.

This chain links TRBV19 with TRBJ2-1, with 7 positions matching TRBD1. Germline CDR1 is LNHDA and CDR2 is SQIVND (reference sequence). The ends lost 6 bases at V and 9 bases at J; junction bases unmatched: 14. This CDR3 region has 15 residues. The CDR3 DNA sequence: TGTGCCAGTAGCATACGACAGGGCGCGGGCAGTGAGCAGTTCTTC. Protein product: CASSIRQGAGSEQFF. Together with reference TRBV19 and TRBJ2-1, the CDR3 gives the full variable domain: DGGITQSPKYLFRKEGQNVTLSCEQNLNHDAMYWYRQDPGQGLRLIYYSQIVNDFQKGDIAEGYSVSREKKESFPLTVTSAQKNPTAFYLCASSIRQGAGSEQFFGPGTRLTVL.

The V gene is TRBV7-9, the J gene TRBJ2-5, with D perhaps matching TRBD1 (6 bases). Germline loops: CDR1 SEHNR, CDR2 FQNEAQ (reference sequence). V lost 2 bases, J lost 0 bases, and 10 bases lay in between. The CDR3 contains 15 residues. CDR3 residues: CASSLSGADQETQYF. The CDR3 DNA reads TGTGCCAGCAGCTTATCAGGGGCAGACCAAGAGACCCAGTACTTC. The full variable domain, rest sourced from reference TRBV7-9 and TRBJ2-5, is DTGVSQNPRHKITKRGQNVTFRCDPISEHNRLYWYRQTLGQGPEFLTYFQNEAQLEKSRLLSDRFSAERPKGSFSTLEIQRTEQGDSAMYLCASSLSGADQETQYFGPGTRLLVL.

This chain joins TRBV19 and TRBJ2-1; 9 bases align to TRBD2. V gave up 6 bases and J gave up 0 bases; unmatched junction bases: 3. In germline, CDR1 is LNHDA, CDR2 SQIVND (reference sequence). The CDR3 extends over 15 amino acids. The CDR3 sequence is CASRTSGPSYNEQFF. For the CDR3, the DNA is TGTGCCAGTAGGACTAGCGGACCCTCCTACAATGAGCAGTTCTTC.

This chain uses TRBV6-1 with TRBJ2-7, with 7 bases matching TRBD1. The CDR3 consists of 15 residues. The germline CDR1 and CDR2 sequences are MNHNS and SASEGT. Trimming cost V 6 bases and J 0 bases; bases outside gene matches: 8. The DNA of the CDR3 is TGTGCCAGCAGCGCTCGACAGGGAGCCTCCTACGAGCAGTACTTC. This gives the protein CASSARQGASYEQYF.

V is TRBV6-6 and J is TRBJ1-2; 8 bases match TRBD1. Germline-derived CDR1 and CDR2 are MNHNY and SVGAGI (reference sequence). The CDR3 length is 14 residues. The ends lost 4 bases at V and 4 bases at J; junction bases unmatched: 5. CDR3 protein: CASSFDRGGYGYTF. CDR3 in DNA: TGTGCCAGCAGTTTCGACAGGGGAGGCTATGGCTACACCTTC.

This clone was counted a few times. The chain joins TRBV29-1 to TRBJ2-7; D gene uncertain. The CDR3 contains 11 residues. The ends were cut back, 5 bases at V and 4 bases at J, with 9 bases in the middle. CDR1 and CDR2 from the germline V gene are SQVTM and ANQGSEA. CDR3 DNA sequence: TGCAGCGTTCTGCGAGGATACGAGCAGTACTTC. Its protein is CSVLRGYEQYF.

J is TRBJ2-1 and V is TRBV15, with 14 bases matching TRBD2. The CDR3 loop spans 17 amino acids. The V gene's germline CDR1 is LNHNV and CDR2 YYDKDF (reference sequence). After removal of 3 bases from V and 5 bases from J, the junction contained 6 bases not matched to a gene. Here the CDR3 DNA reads TGTGCCACCAGCAGGGGGGAGACTAGCGGGAGGGACAATGAGCAGTTCTTC. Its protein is CATSRGETSGRDNEQFF.

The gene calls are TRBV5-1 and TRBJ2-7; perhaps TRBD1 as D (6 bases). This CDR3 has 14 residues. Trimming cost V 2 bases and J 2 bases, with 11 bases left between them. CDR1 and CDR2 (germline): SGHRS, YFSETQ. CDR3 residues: CASSFTGLPYEQYF. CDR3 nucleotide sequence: TGCGCCAGCAGCTTCACAGGGTTGCCCTACGAGCAGTACTTC.

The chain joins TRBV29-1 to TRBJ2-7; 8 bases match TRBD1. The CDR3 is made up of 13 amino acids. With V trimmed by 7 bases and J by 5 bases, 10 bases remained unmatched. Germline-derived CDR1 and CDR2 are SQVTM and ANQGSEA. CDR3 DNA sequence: TGCAGCGCGTCAACAGGGGGACTCAACGAGCAGTACTTC. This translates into CSASTGGLNEQYF.

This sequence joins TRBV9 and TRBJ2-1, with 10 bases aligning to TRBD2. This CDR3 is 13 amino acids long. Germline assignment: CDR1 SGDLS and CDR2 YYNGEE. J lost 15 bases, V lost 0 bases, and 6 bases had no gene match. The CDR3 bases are TGTGCCAGCAGCGTAGCTAGCGGGAGAGAGTTGTTCTTC. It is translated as CASSVASGRELFF.

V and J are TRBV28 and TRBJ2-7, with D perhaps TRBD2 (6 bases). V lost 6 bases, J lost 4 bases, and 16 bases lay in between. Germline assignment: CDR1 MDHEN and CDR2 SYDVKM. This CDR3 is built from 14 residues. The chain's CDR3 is CASSSPGLKYEQYF. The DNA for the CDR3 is TGTGCCAGCAGCTCGCCGGGACTCAAATACGAGCAGTACTTC.

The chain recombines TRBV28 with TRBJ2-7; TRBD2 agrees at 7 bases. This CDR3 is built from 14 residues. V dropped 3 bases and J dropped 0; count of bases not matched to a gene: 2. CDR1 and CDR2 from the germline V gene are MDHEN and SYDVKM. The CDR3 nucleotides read TGTGCCAGCAGTTTCGCGGGGGACTCCTACGAGCAGTACTTC. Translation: CASSFAGDSYEQYF. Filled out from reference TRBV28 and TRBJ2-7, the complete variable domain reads DVKVTQSSRYLVKRTGEKVFLECVQDMDHENMFWYRQDPGLGLRLIYFSYDVKMKEKGDIPEGYSVSREKKERFSLILESASTNQTSMYLCASSFAGDSYEQYFGPGTRLTVT.

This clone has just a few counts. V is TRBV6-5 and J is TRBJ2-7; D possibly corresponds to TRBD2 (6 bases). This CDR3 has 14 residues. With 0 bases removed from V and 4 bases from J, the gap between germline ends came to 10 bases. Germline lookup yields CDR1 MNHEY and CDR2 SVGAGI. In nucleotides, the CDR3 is TGTGCCAGCAGTTACTCCGGGAGAGCGTACGAGCAGTACTTC. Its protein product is CASSYSGRAYEQYF.

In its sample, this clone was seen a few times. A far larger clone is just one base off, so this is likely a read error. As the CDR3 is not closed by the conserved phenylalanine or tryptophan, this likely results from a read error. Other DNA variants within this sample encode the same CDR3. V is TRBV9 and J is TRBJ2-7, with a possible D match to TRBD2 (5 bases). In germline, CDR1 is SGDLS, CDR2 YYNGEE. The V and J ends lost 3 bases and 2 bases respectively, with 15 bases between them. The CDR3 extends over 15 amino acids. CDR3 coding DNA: TGTGCCAGCAGCGAAGCCCTCGGGGTCACCTACGAGCAGTACCTC. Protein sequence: CASSEALGVTYEQYL.